The rows below give T cell receptor beta chains drawn from one sample of a study of CD8 T cells in ankylosing spondylitis. TCRdb used MiXCR to reprocess the 5' RACE reads, holding one entry per CDR3 protein. Of roughly 250,000 distinct CDR3 sequences detected, roughly 8.6% appear once; the ten largest clones hold nearly 7%. The source material was blood, either unsorted or a sorted T cell fraction (not recorded which). Source of these receptors: a male donor with ankylosing spondylitis or in good health (not recorded which). Both conserved end residues are part of each CDR3. D genes are given only for firm matches. Where a row states a size, it is once, few, many or the class of an expanded clone; other rows omit it.

cdr3_nt | cdr3_aa | v_call | d_call | clone_size | j_call
TGCAGTGCCCAGGGGGTGGCCAAAAACATTCAGTACTTC | CSAQGVAKNIQYF | TRBV20-1 | TRBD1 | - | TRBJ2-4
TGTGCCTGGAGTGAGGCAACTAATGAAAAACTGTTTTTT | CAWSEATNEKLFF | TRBV30 | - | - | TRBJ1-4
TGTGCCAGTAGTTTTCGTTCAACCGGCGGGGTAATGAACACTGAAGCTTTCTTT | CASSFRSTGGVMNTEAFF | TRBV19 | - | many | TRBJ1-1
TGTGCCAGCAGCTTAGGGACTACCTACGAGCAGTACTTC | CASSLGTTYEQYF | TRBV11-2 | - | many | TRBJ2-7
TGTGCCAGCAGCCCCAGCGGTCTCAGGACCCAAGAGACCCAGTACTTC | CASSPSGLRTQETQYF | TRBV7-2 | - | few | TRBJ2-5
TGCAGTGCTAGACTGGACAGGGACTACAATGAGCAGTTCTTC | CSARLDRDYNEQFF | TRBV20-1 | TRBD1 | few | TRBJ2-1
TGCGCCAGCAGCTTTGGCTCTGGAAACACCATATATTTT | CASSFGSGNTIYF | TRBV5-1 | - | many | TRBJ1-3
TGTGCCAGCAGCTTACGGACAACGGAAAAACTGTTTTTT | CASSLRTTEKLFF | TRBV7-2 | - | many | TRBJ1-4
TGTGCCTGGGCCGGGACAGTATCCTACGAGCAGTACTTC | CAWAGTVSYEQYF | TRBV30 | TRBD1 | many | TRBJ2-7
TGCAGTGCTAGAGGTAGCGGAAGCTCCTACAATGAGCAGTTCTTC | CSARGSGSSYNEQFF | TRBV20-1 | - | many | TRBJ2-1
TGCAGTGCTAGACCAAATTACAGGGGAGATCAGCCCCAGCATTTT | CSARPNYRGDQPQHF | TRBV20-1 | TRBD1 | many | TRBJ1-5
TGTGCCAGCAGCCCCGGACGGACTAGCCTCTCCTACGAGCAGTACTTC | CASSPGRTSLSYEQYF | TRBV9 | TRBD2 | many | TRBJ2-7
TGCGCCAGCAGTGCCGCGGAGGCCTACAATGAGCAGTTCTTC | CASSAAEAYNEQFF | TRBV10-2 | - | - | TRBJ2-1
TGCAGTGCTACCCGGACTAGCGGGGGGGGCACAGATACGCAGTATTTT | CSATRTSGGGTDTQYF | TRBV20-1 | TRBD2 | many | TRBJ2-3
TGTGCCACCAGCATCAGACAGGGGCCTATTAACACTGAAGCTTTCTTT | CATSIRQGPINTEAFF | TRBV15 | TRBD1 | many | TRBJ1-1
TGTGCCAGCAGCTTATCGAGAGGCTACCGTCGAGGCTACACCTTC | CASSLSRGYRRGYTF | TRBV11-2 | - | - | TRBJ1-2
TGTGCCAGCAGAACTAGCGGGGGAGGCACAGATACGCAGTATTTT | CASRTSGGGTDTQYF | TRBV27 | TRBD2 | many | TRBJ2-3
TGTGCTAGCAGCTTACCGGGGCAGGGGGCAAGAGAGACCCAGTACTTC | CASSLPGQGARETQYF | TRBV7-7 | TRBD1 | few | TRBJ2-5
TGTGCCTGGAGTGTTTTGGGACTAGCGAAACCCTACGAGCAGTACTTC | CAWSVLGLAKPYEQYF | TRBV30 | TRBD2 | few | TRBJ2-7
TGTGCCAGCAGTGCCGACAGCTACAATCAGCCCCAGCATTTT | CASSADSYNQPQHF | TRBV27 | - | many | TRBJ1-5
TGCAGCGTGGTACCGTTTTCTAACTATGGCTACACCTTC | CSVVPFSNYGYTF | TRBV29-1 | - | many | TRBJ1-2
TGCAGTGCTAGGAACGGGATCAGCGGTAAAAACGAGCAGTACTTC | CSARNGISGKNEQYF | TRBV20-1 | - | many | TRBJ2-7
TGTGCCAGCAGCTTAGGTCCTAGCGGATTAACCGGGGAGCTGTTTTTT | CASSLGPSGLTGELFF | TRBV7-2 | TRBD2 | many | TRBJ2-2
TGTGCCAGCTCACCACGCCGGGATTACACTGAAGCTTTCTTT | CASSPRRDYTEAFF | TRBV18 | - | - | TRBJ1-1
TGTGCCAGCAGCGCGGGATCCTACAATGAGCAGTTCTTC | CASSAGSYNEQFF | TRBV6-2/TRBV6-3 | - | many | TRBJ2-1
TGTGCCAGCAGGGCCGGGACAGGGGTAAACAATGAGCAGTTCTTC | CASRAGTGVNNEQFF | TRBV12-3/TRBV12-4 | TRBD1 | many | TRBJ2-1
TGTGCCAGCAGTCGACTAGCGGTCTACGAGCAGTACTTC | CASSRLAVYEQYF | TRBV6-2/TRBV6-3 | TRBD2 | many | TRBJ2-7
TGTGCCAGCAGCCAAGATTTTAGCGGGAGAGATGAGCAGTTCTTC | CASSQDFSGRDEQFF | TRBV4-2 | TRBD2 | many | TRBJ2-1
TGCAGTGCTAGAGTCATAGGGGCACTCACAGATACGCAGTATTTT | CSARVIGALTDTQYF | TRBV20-1 | - | - | TRBJ2-3
TGTGCCAGCAGCCAACGAGGATCCTCCTATAATTCACCCCTCCACTTT | CASSQRGSSYNSPLHF | TRBV7-3 | - | many | TRBJ1-6
TGTGCCAGCAGCTTAGCGCTAAGAGGGGATCAGCCCCAGCATTTT | CASSLALRGDQPQHF | TRBV7-8 | - | many | TRBJ1-5
TGTGCCAGCAGCCAAGATCGGACAGGCAACTATGGCTACACCTTC | CASSQDRTGNYGYTF | TRBV4-2 | TRBD1 | few | TRBJ1-2
TGCGCCAGCAGCTTGCGGCTGACTAGTCCGGAGAGCAATGAGCAGTTCTTC | CASSLRLTSPESNEQFF | TRBV5-1 | - | many | TRBJ2-1
TGTGCCACCAGCAGAGATGCTGCCTACGAGCAGTACTTC | CATSRDAAYEQYF | TRBV15 | - | many | TRBJ2-7
TGTGCCTGGAGTAGTCGGGGCGCACATCAGCCCCAGCATTTT | CAWSSRGAHQPQHF | TRBV30 | - | few | TRBJ1-5
TGTGCCAGTTCAAACGGCGGGGAGTACCAAGAGACCCAGTACTTC | CASSNGGEYQETQYF | TRBV12-3/TRBV12-4 | - | many | TRBJ2-5
TGTGCCAGCAGCTCCCTTAGCGGGGGGCCCAATGAGCAGTTCTTC | CASSSLSGGPNEQFF | TRBV11-2 | TRBD2 | many | TRBJ2-1
TGTGCCAGATCCCTATTTGGAGATACGCAGTATTTT | CARSLFGDTQYF | TRBV12-3/TRBV12-4 | - | many | TRBJ2-3
TGTGCCACCAGCAGAGGTCCGGGGAGGGATGAGCAGTTCTTC | CATSRGPGRDEQFF | TRBV15 | TRBD2 | many | TRBJ2-1
TGTGCCAGCAGCACCATACAGGGGTCTTATAATTCACCCCTCCACTTT | CASSTIQGSYNSPLHF | TRBV5-6 | TRBD1 | many | TRBJ1-6
TGTGCCAGCAGTCCCCGGACAGGGAGGAGCTACACCTTC | CASSPRTGRSYTF | TRBV12-3/TRBV12-4 | TRBD1 | many | TRBJ1-2
TGCGCCAGCTTCCTTGGACAGGGTGGGGCTGAAGCTTTCTTT | CASFLGQGGAEAFF | TRBV5-1 | TRBD1 | many | TRBJ1-1
TGTGCCAGCAGCCAAGATCATGGGGTGGTTAACTATGGCTACACCTTC | CASSQDHGVVNYGYTF | TRBV4-2 | - | - | TRBJ1-2
TGCAGTGCTCTGGGACTAGCGGGTACCTACGAGCAGTACTTC | CSALGLAGTYEQYF | TRBV20-1 | TRBD2 | few | TRBJ2-7
TGCAGCGTGGGAAGGCTAGCGGGAGGGCCCTCTGATACGCAGTATTTT | CSVGRLAGGPSDTQYF | TRBV29-1 | TRBD2 | many | TRBJ2-3
TGCGCCAGCAGCCCCGCGGGAGTGAACAATGAGCAGTTCTTC | CASSPAGVNNEQFF | TRBV5-1 | TRBD2 | many | TRBJ2-1